This T cell receptor beta chain is drawn from a study of blood T cell repertoires in COVID-19. Study background: PBMCs, B-cell-depleted T cells, or T cells provided the cDNA or gDNA that made up the material.

The V segment lost 2 bases and the J segment 6 bases; nucleotides outside the gene matches: 2. The length of the CDR3 is 12 residues. The germline V gene encodes CDR1 SGHRS and CDR2 YFSETQ. Source study methods: Using reference gene primer amplification, nucleated cell counts were estimated. The repertoire was sequenced with immunoSEQ multiplex PCR; TCRdb's copy has only in-frame clones and lacks some. From that table come the V and J calls and clone size; the DNA was used to work out D and trimming. The table shows tens of thousands of clones, with roughly 90% occurring only once. The source material was peripheral blood. This receptor was obtained from a man between 70 and 80 years old with active or convalescent COVID-19. The V and J genes are TRBV5-1 and TRBJ2-7; 7 bases match TRBD1. The CDR3 protein is CASSFDRVEQYF. In DNA form, the CDR3 reads TGCGCCAGCAGCTTTGACAGGGTCGAGCAGTACTTC. The complete variable domain, with remaining parts taken from reference TRBV5-1 and TRBJ2-7, reads KAGVTQTPRYLIKTRGQQVTLSCSPISGHRSVSWYQQTPGQGLQFLFEYFSETQRNKGNFPGRFSGRQFSNSRSEMNVSTLELGDSALYLCASSFDRVEQYFGPGTRLTVT.